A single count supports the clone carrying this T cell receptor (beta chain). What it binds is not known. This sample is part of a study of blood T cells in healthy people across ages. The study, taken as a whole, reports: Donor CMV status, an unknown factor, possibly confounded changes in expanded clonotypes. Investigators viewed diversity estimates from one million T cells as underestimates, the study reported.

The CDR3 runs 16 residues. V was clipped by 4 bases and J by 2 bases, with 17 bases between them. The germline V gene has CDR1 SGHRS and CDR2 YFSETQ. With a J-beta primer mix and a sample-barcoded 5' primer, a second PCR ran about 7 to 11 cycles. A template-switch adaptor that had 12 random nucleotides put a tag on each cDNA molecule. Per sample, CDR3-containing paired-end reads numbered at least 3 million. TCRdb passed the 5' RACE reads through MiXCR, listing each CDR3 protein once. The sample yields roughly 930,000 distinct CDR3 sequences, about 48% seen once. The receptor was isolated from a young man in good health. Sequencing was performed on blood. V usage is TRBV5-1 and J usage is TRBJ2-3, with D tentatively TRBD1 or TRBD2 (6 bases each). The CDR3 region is CASSPRGRDTTDTQYF. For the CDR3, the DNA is TGCGCCAGCAGCCCACGGGGGCGGGATACCACAGATACGCAGTATTTT.